Sequencing of this T cell receptor beta chain was carried out in a study of blood T cells in healthy people across ages (dated by TCRdb to 2013 to 2016). A note on the overall study: In model experiments, template switching captured roughly one uniquely barcoded TCR beta cDNA molecule for every two T cells. The study measured age-related changes in TCR beta repertoire diversity using deep sequencing normalized with unique cDNA molecular identifiers. The donors were split into four age groups: young (average about 15 years), middle-aged (about 40), aged (about 56) and long-lived (82). Donors of different ages were randomly distributed across sequencing lanes to avoid experimental bias. Using the same blood draw, the study looked at two additional independent replicas of 1 million unique cDNA reads for two donors, one aged 18 to 30 and the other aged 80 or older.

The 39 donors, aged roughly 6 to 100 years, were systemically healthy Caucasian individuals from Russia. Each donor gave ten milliliters of peripheral blood, drawn into EDTA-treated Vacutainer tubes. Ficoll-Paque density-gradient centrifugation was used to isolate PBMCs, with at least 6.5 million per sample. Total RNA was extracted from PBMCs with Trizol reagent, with at least 5 micrograms obtained per sample. For every donor, an aliquot of PBMCs went through flow cytometry to measure the percentages of naive CD45RAhigh/CD27high T cells. What the study reported, not specific to this receptor: Compared with the aged group, more naive CD4+ T cells, fewer expanded clones and increased TCR diversity were shown by the long-lived group, suggesting age selection. Conclusive comparison of naive and antigen-experienced compartments was prevented by the profiling of bulk unsorted PBMCs. The percentage of naive T cells measured by flow cytometry correlated strongly with observed TCR beta diversity. Observed TCR beta diversity per million T cells fell roughly linearly with age, and a significant reduction was already apparent by age about 43. Total diversity estimates from one million sequenced T cells were considered lower bounds and underestimates. Donor CMV infection status was unknown, potentially confounding age-related changes in expanded clonotypes.

To prepare the library, 5' RACE was applied. Sequencing relied on an Illumina HiSeq 2500. A second PCR of about 7 to 12 cycles was run with a J-beta primer mix and a sample-barcoded 5' primer. A unique molecular identifier was introduced onto each TCR beta cDNA molecule by a template-switch 5' adaptor carrying 12 random nucleotides. Each sample yielded at least 3 million CDR3-containing paired-end reads. All of the RNA was converted into first-strand cDNA using the Mint cDNA synthesis kit, with a TRBC-specific oligonucleotide serving as the primer. All cDNA was treated with uracil-DNA glycosylase and then went through a first 18-cycle PCR with the universal primers M1SS and BC2_uni_R. Regarding the original processing steps: For normalization, 1 million high-quality reads, each with a distinct molecular identifier, were randomly selected from each sample. Reads with shared molecular identifiers were discarded instead of being binned into consensus sequences. MiTCR, with a Q25 quality threshold and the strictest error-elimination algorithm, was used for CDR3 identification, clonotype clustering and error correction. A nonparametric unseen species model with Euler transformation was used to estimate a lower bound on total TCR beta diversity. The public reads were reprocessed in TCRdb via fastp at Q25 and MiXCR, keeping in-frame beta chains. One record per CDR3 amino acid sequence lists the most common genes and DNA. The V and J calls were not made by the authors but by TCRdb's processing. This sample gives some 690,000 distinct CDR3 sequences in total; about 20% of them show up just once. The top ten hold roughly 22% of the sample.

The sample holds a few counts of this clonotype. Its cognate antigen has yet to be identified. At one boundary the junction diverges from the germline segment, which might be a read error. The sequencing input was blood. This TCR derives from a man in his 70s in good health.

Here the CDR3 is given as CASSLGASGRAVAETQYF. The DNA sequence is TGTGCCAGCAGCTTAGGGGCTAGCGGGAGGGCCGTAGCTGAGACCCAGTACTTT. In this chain, TRBV7-2 is recombined with TRBJ2-3; the central 12 bases match TRBD2. Spanning cysteine to phenylalanine, the CDR3 consists of 18 amino acids. Left in the record is the CDR3 DNA by itself, 54 bases read in frame from the first base. CDR1 and CDR2, looked up from the germline V gene, are SGHTA and FQGNSA.